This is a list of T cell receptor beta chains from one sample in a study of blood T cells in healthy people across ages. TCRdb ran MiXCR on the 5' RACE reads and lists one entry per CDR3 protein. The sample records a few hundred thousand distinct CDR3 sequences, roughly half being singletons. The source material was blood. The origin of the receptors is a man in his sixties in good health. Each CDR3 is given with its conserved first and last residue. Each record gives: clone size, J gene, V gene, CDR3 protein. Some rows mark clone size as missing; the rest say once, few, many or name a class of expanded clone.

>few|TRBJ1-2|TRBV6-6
CASAEGRGPNYGYTF
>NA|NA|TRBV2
CASSGGQGALDEQYF
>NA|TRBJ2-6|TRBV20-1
CSARQVSGANVLTF
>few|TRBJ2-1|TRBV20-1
CSVRGGSSYNEQFF
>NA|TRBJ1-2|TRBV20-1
CSAKRDRGARRYTF
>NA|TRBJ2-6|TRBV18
CASSPRTGGMSGANVLTF
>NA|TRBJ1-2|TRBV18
CASSPVRGQGGYGYTF
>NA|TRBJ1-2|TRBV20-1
CSARDSHRSYGYTF
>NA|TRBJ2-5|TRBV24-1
CATSDFGKETQYF
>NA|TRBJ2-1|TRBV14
CASSQAGGHYNEQFF
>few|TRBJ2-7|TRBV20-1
CSASGGSYEQYF
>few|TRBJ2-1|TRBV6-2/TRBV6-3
CASSGDNNEQFF
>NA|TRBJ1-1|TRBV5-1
CASGNIQGGNTEAFF
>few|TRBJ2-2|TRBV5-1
CASSPNTGELFF
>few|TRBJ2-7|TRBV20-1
CSAEGRRGDEQYF
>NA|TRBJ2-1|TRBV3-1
CASSQAGRAFYNEQFF
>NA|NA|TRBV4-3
CASSQEGLRSEGNEQYF
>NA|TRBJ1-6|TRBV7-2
CASSLSGGLENSPLHF
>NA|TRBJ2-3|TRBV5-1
CGTGGRSTDTQYF
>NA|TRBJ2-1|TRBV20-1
CSARVRLVAEQFF
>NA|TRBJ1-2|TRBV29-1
CSVDPPDLYGYTF
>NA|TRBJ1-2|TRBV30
CAWSVSRGVNYGYTF
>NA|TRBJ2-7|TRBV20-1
CSARTGTGSYEQYF
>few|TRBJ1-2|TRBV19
CASSNPYRGRFGYTF
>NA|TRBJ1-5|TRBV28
CASTLIPGTMNQPQHF
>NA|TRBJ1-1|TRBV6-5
CASSYGRGPVSAEAFF
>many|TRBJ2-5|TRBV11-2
CASSLIRQETQYF
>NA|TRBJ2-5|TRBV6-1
CASNIRQVTYQETQYF
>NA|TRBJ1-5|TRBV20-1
CSARVKTGGWSNQPQHF
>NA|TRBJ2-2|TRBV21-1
CASSTRTSWGELFF
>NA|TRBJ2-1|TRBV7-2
CASSPGLGGLAQFF
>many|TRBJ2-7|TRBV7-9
CASSGGRDHEQYF
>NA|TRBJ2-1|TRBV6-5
CASEGQYNEQFF
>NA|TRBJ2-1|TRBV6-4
CASSVPGLAGKSSYNEQFF
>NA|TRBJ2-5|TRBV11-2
CASSTNRELKTQYF
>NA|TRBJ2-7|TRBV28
CASGTYNEQYF
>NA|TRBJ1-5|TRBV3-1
CASSQSRVLDTQHF
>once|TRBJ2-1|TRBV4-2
CASSSGLAGGYEQFF
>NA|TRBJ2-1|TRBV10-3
CAISGTGGPLFNEQFF
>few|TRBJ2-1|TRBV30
CASSPGLRGSNEQFF
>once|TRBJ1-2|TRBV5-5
CASSSTGGYAYGYTF
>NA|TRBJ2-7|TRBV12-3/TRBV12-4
CASSGPTASYEQYF
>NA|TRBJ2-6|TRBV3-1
CASSQGQVRYSGANVLTF
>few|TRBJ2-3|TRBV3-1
CASRQTPTDTQYF
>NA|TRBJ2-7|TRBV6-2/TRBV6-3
CASSNQAYEQYF
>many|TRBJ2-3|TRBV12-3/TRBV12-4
CASSPGQRGDTQYF
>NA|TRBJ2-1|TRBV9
CASSGDGDNEQFF
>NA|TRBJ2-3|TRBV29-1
CSVPPFGDTQYF
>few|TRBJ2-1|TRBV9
CASRGGGIYNEQFF
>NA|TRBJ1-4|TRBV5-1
CASSLETTNEKLFF
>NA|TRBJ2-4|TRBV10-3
CAISGGYNEQYF
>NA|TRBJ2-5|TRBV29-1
CSAFTGGITETQYF
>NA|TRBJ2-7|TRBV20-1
CSAKTRGLSYEQYF
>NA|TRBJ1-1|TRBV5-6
CASSLETGGLHTEAFF
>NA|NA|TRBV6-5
CASSYPGTSIYEQYF
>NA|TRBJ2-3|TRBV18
CASSPPSTGGRDTQYF
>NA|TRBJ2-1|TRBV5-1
CASSLEPGGSHNEQFF
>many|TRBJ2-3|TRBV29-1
CSVRGGSPGTDTQYF